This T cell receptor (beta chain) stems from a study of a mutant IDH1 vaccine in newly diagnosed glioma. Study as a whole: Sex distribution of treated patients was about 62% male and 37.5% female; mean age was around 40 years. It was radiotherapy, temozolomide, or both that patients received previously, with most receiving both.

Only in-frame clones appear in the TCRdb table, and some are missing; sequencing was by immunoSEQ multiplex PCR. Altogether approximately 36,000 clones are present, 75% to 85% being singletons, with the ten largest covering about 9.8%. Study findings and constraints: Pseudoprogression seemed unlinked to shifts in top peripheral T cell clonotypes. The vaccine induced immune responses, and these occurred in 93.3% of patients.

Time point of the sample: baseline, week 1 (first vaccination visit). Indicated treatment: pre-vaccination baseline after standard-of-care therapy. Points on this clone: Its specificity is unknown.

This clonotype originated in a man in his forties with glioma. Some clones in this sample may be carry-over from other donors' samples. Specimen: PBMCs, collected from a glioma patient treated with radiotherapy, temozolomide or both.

The CDR3 region is CASSEPGNQPQHF. The CDR3, as DNA: TGCGCCAGCAGTGAGCCGGGGAATCAGCCCCAGCATTTT. The V call is TRBV10-2, the J call TRBJ1-5; the D is unclear. The CDR3 totals 13 residues. V was pared by 2 bases and J by 4 bases, with 6 bases between. Germline V gene data show CDR1 as WSHSY and CDR2 as SAAADI.